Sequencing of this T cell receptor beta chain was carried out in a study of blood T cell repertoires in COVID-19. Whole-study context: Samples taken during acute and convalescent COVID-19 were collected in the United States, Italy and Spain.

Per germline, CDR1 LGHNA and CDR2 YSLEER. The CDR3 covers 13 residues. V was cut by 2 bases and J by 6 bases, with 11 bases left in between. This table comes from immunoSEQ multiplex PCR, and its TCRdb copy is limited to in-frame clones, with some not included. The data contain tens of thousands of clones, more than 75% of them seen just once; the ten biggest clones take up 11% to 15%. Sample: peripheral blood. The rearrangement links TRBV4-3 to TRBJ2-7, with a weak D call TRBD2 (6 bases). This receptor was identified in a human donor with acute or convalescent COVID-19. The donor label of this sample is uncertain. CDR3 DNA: TGCGCCAGCAGCCAATGGGTGGGGGGCGAGCAGTACTTC. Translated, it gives CASSQWVGGEQYF.